These 6 T cell receptor beta chains originate from one sample sequenced in a study of T cells after yellow fever vaccination. Each CDR3 protein is one row after TCRdb ran MiXCR on the 5' RACE reads. The sample lists 450,000 to 550,000 distinct CDR3 sequences, around a fifth occurring once. The material sequenced was PBMCs, taken less than 25 days after the first yellow fever vaccination. The receptor set was obtained from a man between 18 and 29 years old who received the YFV17D yellow fever vaccine.

This clonotype was observed a few times. J is TRBJ1-1 and V is TRBV28, with D unclear. V was clipped by 3 bases and J by 1 base, with 15 bases between them. Germline V gene lookup returns CDR1 MDHEN and CDR2 SYDVKM. The CDR3 spans 16 residues. CDR3 in amino acids: CASSFYDRGSNTEAFF. The CDR3 DNA reads as TGTGCCAGCAGTTTCTACGACCGGGGTTCGAACACTGAAGCTTTCTTT. Full variable domain (remainder filled in from reference TRBV28 and TRBJ1-1): DVKVTQSSRYLVKRTGEKVFLECVQDMDHENMFWYRQDPGLGLRLIYFSYDVKMKEKGDIPEGYSVSREKKERFSLILESASTNQTSMYLCASSFYDRGSNTEAFFGQGTRLTVV.

This chain connects TRBV2 to TRBJ1-1, with D hard to call. The CDR3 length is 13 residues. CDR1 is SNHLY, CDR2 FYNNEI, per germline. Trimming took 6 bases from V and 1 from J, leaving 9 bases between them. As DNA, the CDR3 is TGTGCCAGCAGGTCGAACAGGAACACTGAAGCTTTCTTT. It encodes CASRSNRNTEAFF.

The V and J genes are TRBV3-1 and TRBJ1-1, with TRBD1 as a possible D gene (5 bases). CDR1 LGHDT and CDR2 YNNKEL come from the germline V gene (reference sequence). This CDR3 spans 15 amino acids. Trimming removed 1 base from V and 5 bases from J, with 14 bases in between. The CDR3 loop is CASSQGGGIGTEAFF. In DNA, the CDR3 is TGTGCCAGCAGCCAAGGGGGGGGGATTGGGACTGAAGCTTTCTTT.

The chain is built from TRBV7-2 and TRBJ1-6; 7 nucleotides agree with TRBD1. The junction had 11 bases not matched to a gene; V was cut back by 4 bases and J by 8 bases. CDR1 is SGHTA and CDR2 is FQGNSA in the germline V gene. The CDR3 totals 16 residues. The CDR3 nucleotides read TGTGCCAGCAGCTCCGTTATAAGACAGGGTGATTCACCCCTCCACTTT. Its protein is CASSSVIRQGDSPLHF. The whole variable domain, filled in from reference TRBV7-2 and TRBJ1-6, reads GAGVSQSPSNKVTEKGKDVELRCDPISGHTALYWYRQSLGQGLEFLIYFQGNSAPDKSGLPSDRFSAERTGGSVSTLTIQRTQQEDSAVYLCASSSVIRQGDSPLHFGNGTRLTVT.

J is TRBJ2-7 and V is TRBV10-3; 8 bases agree with TRBD1. CDR1 is ENHRY and CDR2 is SYGVKD in the germline V gene. Trimming cost V 6 bases and J 3 bases; bases outside gene matches: 4. The CDR3 contains 13 residues. The CDR3 here is CAISPGGNYEQYF. The CDR3 nucleotides are TGTGCCATCAGCCCAGGGGGCAACTACGAGCAGTACTTC.

This chain uses TRBV7-8 with TRBJ1-2; a weak D match, TRBD1 (5 bases). V was pared by 5 bases and J by 0 bases, with 10 bases between. Germline V gives CDR1 SGHVS, CDR2 FQNEAQ. The CDR3 covers 14 residues. The CDR3 bases are TGTGCCAGCAGCATGAGGGGAGCTAACTATGGCTACACCTTC. Its protein product is CASSMRGANYGYTF.